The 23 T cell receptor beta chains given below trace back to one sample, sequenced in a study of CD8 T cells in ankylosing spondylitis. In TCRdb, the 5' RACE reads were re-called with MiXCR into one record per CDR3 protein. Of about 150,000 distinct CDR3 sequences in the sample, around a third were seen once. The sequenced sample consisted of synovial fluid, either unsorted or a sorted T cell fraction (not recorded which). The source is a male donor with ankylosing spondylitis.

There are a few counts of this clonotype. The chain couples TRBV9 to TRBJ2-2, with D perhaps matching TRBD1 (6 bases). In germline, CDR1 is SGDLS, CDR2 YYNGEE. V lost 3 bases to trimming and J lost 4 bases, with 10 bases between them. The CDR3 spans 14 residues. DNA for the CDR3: TGTGCCAGCAGCGGCGACAGGTTCACCGGGGAGCTGTTTTTT. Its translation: CASSGDRFTGELFF.

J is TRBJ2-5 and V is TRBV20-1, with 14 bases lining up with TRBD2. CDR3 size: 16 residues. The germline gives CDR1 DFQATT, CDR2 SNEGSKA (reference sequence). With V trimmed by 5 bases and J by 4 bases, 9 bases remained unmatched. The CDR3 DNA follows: TGCAGTGCTCCCGGGACTAGCGGGAGATTGACAGAGACCCAGTACTTC. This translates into CSAPGTSGRLTETQYF.

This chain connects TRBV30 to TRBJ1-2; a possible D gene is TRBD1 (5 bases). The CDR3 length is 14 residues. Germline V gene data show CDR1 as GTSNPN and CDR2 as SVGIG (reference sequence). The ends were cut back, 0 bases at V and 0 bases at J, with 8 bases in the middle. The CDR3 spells CAWSVGHTNYGYTF. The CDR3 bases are TGTGCCTGGAGTGTGGGGCACACTAACTATGGCTACACCTTC.

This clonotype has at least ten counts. The CDR3 sequence is CASSSGQGRQPQHF. As DNA, the CDR3 is TGTGCCAGCAGCTCAGGACAGGGTAGACAGCCCCAGCATTTT. The genes are TRBV7-8 and TRBJ1-5, with TRBD1 matching over 8 bases. Trimming removed 4 bases from V and 7 bases from J; junction bases left unmatched: 6. The length of the CDR3 is 14 residues. Germline assignment: CDR1 SGHVS and CDR2 FQNEAQ.

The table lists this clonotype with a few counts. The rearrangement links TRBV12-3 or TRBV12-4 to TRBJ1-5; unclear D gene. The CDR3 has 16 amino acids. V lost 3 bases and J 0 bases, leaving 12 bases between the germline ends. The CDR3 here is CASSFEENYSNQPQHF. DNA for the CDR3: TGTGCCAGCAGTTTTGAAGAAAATTATAGCAATCAGCCCCAGCATTTT.

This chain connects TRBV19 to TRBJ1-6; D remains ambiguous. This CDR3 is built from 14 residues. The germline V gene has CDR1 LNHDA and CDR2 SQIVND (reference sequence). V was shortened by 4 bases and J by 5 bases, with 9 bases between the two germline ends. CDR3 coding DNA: TGTGCCAGTAGTAGCCGAATGGATAATTCACCCCTCCACTTT. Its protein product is CASSSRMDNSPLHF.

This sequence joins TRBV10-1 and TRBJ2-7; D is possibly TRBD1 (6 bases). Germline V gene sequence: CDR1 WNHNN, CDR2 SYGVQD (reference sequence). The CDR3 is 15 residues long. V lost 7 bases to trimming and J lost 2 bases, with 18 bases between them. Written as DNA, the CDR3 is TGCGCCAGCATTAACCAGGACAGTAATACCTACGAGCAGTACTTC. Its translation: CASINQDSNTYEQYF.

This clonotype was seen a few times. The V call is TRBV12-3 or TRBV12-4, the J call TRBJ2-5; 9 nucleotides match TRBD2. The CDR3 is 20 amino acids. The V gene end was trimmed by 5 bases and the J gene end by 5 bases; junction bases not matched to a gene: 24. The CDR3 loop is CASSRWVGSGGEFDLETQYF. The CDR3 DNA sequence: TGTGCCAGCAGTCGGTGGGTGGGTAGCGGGGGCGAATTTGATCTGGAGACCCAGTACTTC.

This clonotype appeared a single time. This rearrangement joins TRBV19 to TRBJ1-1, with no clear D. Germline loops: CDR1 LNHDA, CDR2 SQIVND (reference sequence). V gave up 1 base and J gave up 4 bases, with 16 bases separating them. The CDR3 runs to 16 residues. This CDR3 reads CASSIGRRTGVTEAFF. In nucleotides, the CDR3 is TGTGCCAGTAGTATAGGTAGGCGGACCGGAGTCACTGAAGCTTTCTTT.

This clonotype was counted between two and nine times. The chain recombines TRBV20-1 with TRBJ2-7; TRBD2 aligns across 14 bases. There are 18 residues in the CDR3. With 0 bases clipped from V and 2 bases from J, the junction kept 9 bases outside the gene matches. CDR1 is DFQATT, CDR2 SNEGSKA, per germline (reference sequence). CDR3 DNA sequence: TGCAGTGCTAGAGAGTGGGGGGAGACTAGCGGGAGGGCCTACGAGCAGTACTTC. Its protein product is CSAREWGETSGRAYEQYF.

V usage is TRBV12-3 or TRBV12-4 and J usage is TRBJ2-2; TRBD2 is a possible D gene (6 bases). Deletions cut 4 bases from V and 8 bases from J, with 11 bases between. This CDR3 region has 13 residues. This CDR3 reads CASSSGAAGELFF. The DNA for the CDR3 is TGTGCCAGCAGTTCGGGAGCGGCGGGGGAGCTGTTTTTT.

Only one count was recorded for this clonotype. The CDR3 DNA reads as TGTGCCAGCAGCCGACAGGTCTATGGCTACACCTTC. This sequence encodes CASSRQVYGYTF. The chain is built from TRBV6-1 and TRBJ1-2; perhaps TRBD1 as D (6 bases). Trimming took 6 bases from V and 4 from J, leaving 9 bases between them. The CDR3 totals 12 residues. Germline V lookup: CDR1 MNHNS, CDR2 SASEGT.

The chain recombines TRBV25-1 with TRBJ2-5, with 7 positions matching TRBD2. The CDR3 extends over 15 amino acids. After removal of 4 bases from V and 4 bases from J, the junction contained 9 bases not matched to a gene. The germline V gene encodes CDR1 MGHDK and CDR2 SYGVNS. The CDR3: CASSVGGAGSETQYF. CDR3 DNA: TGTGCCAGCAGTGTGGGGGGAGCGGGGTCAGAGACCCAGTACTTC.

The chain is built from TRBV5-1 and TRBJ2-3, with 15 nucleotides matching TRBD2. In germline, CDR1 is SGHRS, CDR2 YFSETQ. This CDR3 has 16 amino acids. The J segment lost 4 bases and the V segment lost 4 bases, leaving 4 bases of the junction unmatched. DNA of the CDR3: TGCGCCAGCAGCCCTGGGACTAGCGGGAGGTCAGATACGCAGTATTTT. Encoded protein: CASSPGTSGRSDTQYF.

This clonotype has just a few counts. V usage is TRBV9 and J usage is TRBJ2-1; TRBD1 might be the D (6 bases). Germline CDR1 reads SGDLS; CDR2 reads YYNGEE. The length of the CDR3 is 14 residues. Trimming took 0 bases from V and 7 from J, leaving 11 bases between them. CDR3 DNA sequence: TGTGCCAGCAGCGTAGGCAGGGACAATAATGAGCAGTTCTTC. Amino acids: CASSVGRDNNEQFF.

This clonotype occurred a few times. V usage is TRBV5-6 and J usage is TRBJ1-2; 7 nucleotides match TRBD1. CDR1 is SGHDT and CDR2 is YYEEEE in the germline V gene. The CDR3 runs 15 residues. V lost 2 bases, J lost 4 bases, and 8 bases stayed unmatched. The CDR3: CASSFGDSRFYGYTF. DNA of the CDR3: TGTGCCAGCAGCTTTGGGGACAGCCGATTCTATGGCTACACCTTC.

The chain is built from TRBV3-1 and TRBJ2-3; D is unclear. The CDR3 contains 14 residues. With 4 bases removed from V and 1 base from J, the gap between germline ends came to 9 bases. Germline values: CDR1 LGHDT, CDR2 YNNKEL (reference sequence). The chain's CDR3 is CASSPTAGTDTQYF. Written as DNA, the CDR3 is TGTGCCAGCAGCCCCACCGCCGGCACAGATACGCAGTATTTT.

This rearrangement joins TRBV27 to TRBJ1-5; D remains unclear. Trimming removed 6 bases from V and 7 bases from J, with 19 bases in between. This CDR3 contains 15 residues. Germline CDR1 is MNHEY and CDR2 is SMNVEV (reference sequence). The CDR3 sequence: CASSSIAGRRQPQHF. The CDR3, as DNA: TGTGCCAGCAGCTCCATCGCAGGACGAAGGCAGCCCCAGCATTTT.

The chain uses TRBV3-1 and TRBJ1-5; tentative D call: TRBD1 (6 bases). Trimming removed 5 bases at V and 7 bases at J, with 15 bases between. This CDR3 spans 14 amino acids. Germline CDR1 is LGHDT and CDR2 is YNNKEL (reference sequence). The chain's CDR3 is CASSDGQIRQPQHF. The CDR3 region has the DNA TGTGCCAGCAGCGATGGACAGATCCGGCAGCCCCAGCATTTT.

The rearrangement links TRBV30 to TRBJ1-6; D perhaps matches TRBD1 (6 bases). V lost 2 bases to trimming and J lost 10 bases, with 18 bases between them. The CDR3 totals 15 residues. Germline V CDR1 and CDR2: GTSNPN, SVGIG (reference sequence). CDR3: CAWSPLGGARSPLHF. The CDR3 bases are TGTGCCTGGAGTCCCCTTGGGGGCGCAAGGTCACCCCTCCACTTT.

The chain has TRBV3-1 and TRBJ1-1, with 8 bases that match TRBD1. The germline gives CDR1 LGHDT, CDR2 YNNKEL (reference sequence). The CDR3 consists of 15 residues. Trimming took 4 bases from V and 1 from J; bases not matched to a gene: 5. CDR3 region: CASSPPGGANTEAFF. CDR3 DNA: TGTGCCAGCAGCCCTCCAGGGGGCGCGAACACTGAAGCTTTCTTT. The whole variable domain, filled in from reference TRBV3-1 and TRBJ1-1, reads DTAVSQTPKYLVTQMGNDKSIKCEQNLGHDTMYWYKQDSKKFLKIMFSYNNKELIINETVPNRFSPKSPDKAHLNLHINSLELGDSAVYFCASSPPGGANTEAFFGQGTRLTVV.

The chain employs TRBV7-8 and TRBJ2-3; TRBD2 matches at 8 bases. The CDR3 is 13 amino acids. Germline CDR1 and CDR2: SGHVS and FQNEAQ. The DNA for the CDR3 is TGTGCGAGCGGGAGACCCAGCGCGGATACGCAGTATTTT. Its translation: CASGRPSADTQYF.

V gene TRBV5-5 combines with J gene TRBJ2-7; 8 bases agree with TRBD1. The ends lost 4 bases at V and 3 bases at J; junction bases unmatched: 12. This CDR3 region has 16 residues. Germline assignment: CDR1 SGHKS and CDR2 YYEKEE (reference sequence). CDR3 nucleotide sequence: TGTGCCAGCAGCCCGGGTAGAGGGACAGGAGGCTACGAGCAGTACTTC. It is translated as CASSPGRGTGGYEQYF.